Each of the 30 T cell receptor beta chains below was sequenced from the same sample in a study of CD8 T cells in ankylosing spondylitis. TCRdb reprocessed the 5' RACE reads via MiXCR and lists one record per CDR3 protein. The data contain some 200,000 distinct CDR3 sequences, around 13% of them singletons. The sequencing sample was made of blood, either unsorted or a sorted T cell fraction (not recorded which). These TCRs come from a male donor with ankylosing spondylitis or in good health (not recorded which).

In its sample, this clonotype was seen many times. This chain links TRBV6-4 with TRBJ2-6; 11 nucleotides align to TRBD2. The germline V gene has CDR1 MRHNA and CDR2 SNTAGT. This CDR3 is 15 amino acids long. Losses at the gene ends were 4 bases for V and 4 bases for J; bases not matched to a gene: 0. In nucleotides, the CDR3 is TGTGCCAGCAGTGGACTAGCGGGAGGGGCCAACGTCCTGACTTTC. It translates to CASSGLAGGANVLTF.

This chain joins TRBV4-1 and TRBJ1-4, with 9 bases matching TRBD1. The CDR3 loop spans 15 amino acids. The junction had 7 bases not matched to a gene; V was cut back by 4 bases and J by 7 bases. Germline V lookup: CDR1 MGHRA, CDR2 YSYEKL. CDR3 protein: CASSPNRGQGEKLFF. In nucleotides, the CDR3 is TGCGCCAGCAGCCCTAACAGGGGGCAAGGTGAAAAACTGTTTTTT.

V is TRBV19 and J is TRBJ2-1; 11 nucleotides agree with TRBD2. Germline trimming cut 5 bases from V and 7 bases from J; bases unmatched to any gene: 7. Per the germline V gene, CDR1 is LNHDA and CDR2 is SQIVND (reference sequence). The CDR3 totals 15 residues. CDR3 residues: CASSPRTSGLNEQFF. The CDR3 bases are TGTGCCAGTAGTCCCAGGACTAGCGGGCTGAATGAGCAGTTCTTC.

The sample holds one count of this clonotype. The chain employs TRBV30 and TRBJ1-1, with D perhaps matching TRBD1 (5 bases). The CDR3 sequence is 14 residues long. The germline gives CDR1 GTSNPN, CDR2 SVGIG (reference sequence). Trimming took off 5 bases at V and 10 bases at J, with 23 bases between the two ends. CDR3 in DNA: TGTGCCTGGGGGTTGGGAACCTGGGGACTTTCAGCTTTCTTT. It encodes CAWGLGTWGLSAFF.

This clonotype was seen more than once but under ten times. This chain links TRBV7-6 with TRBJ2-5; TRBD2 might be the D (6 bases). This CDR3 has 13 amino acids. CDR1 SGHVS and CDR2 FNYEAQ come from the germline V gene. Trimming left V 2 bases short and J 7 bases short, with 11 bases between. CDR3 loop: CASSLRGEVTQYF. The CDR3 nucleotides are TGTGCCAGCAGCTTAAGAGGGGAGGTGACCCAGTACTTC.

This clonotype was counted at least ten times. This chain connects TRBV7-9 to TRBJ2-1; 9 bases are a match to TRBD2. CDR3 length: 15 residues. The germline V gene encodes CDR1 SEHNR and CDR2 FQNEAQ (reference sequence). V was clipped by 2 bases and J by 7 bases; unmatched bases: 6. The CDR3 reads CASSLIAGAGNEQFF. CDR3 bases: TGTGCCAGCAGCTTAATAGCGGGGGCGGGGAATGAGCAGTTCTTC.

There are a few counts of this clonotype. This chain joins TRBV20-1 and TRBJ2-3, with D unresolved. This CDR3 is built from 14 residues. Per germline, CDR1 DFQATT and CDR2 SNEGSKA (reference sequence). Trimming removed 6 bases from V and 1 base from J, with 14 bases in between. As DNA, the CDR3 is TGCAGTGCCGGAGAGGCCCGGGGCACAGATACGCAGTATTTT. Its protein product is CSAGEARGTDTQYF.

The chain links TRBV12-3 or TRBV12-4 to TRBJ2-3; D is uncertain. Between the trimmed V and J ends, which lost 2 bases and 10 bases, there was a span of 16 bases. This CDR3 region has 14 residues. In DNA form, the CDR3 reads TGTGCCAGCAGTTTACTTCCGGGCGAGATATCGCAGTATTTT. Protein sequence: CASSLLPGEISQYF.

The rearrangement links TRBV5-1 to TRBJ1-1; D gene uncertain. CDR3 length: 14 residues. With 3 bases removed from V and 1 base from J, the gap between germline ends came to 10 bases. CDR1 and CDR2 (germline): SGHRS, YFSETQ. DNA of the CDR3: TGCGCCAGCAGCTCAGGTGAAGGGAACACTGAAGCTTTCTTT. Translating gives CASSSGEGNTEAFF. The full variable domain, rest sourced from reference TRBV5-1 and TRBJ1-1, is KAGVTQTPRYLIKTRGQQVTLSCSPISGHRSVSWYQQTPGQGLQFLFEYFSETQRNKGNFPGRFSGRQFSNSRSEMNVSTLELGDSALYLCASSSGEGNTEAFFGQGTRLTVV.

Many counts were recorded for this clonotype. The J gene is TRBJ2-7, the V gene TRBV27; the match to TRBD1 covers 9 bases. This CDR3 spans 15 amino acids. V trimming: 5 bases; J trimming: 1 base; junction bases outside the gene matches: 6. CDR1 and CDR2 (germline): MNHEY, SMNVEV (reference sequence). CDR3 residues: CASSLGGQGSYEQYF. The CDR3 region has the DNA TGTGCCAGCAGTCTAGGGGGACAGGGTTCCTACGAGCAGTACTTC.

This clonotype was detected a few times. The chain joins TRBV12-3 or TRBV12-4 to TRBJ2-7; D possibly corresponds to TRBD1 (5 bases). The CDR3 length is 12 residues. V gave up 7 bases and J gave up 7 bases, with 14 bases separating them. CDR3 DNA: TGTGCCAGCACCTCGCAGGGTCGGGAGCAGTACTTC. Translating it yields CASTSQGREQYF.

This clonotype was picked up a small number of times. CDR3 sequence reads: CASSVASDNYGYTF. CDR3 nucleotide sequence: TGTGCCAGCAGTGTCGCATCAGATAACTATGGCTACACCTTC. This rearrangement joins TRBV2 to TRBJ1-2; D not resolved. CDR3 length: 14 residues. V was clipped by 4 bases and J by 1 base, with 10 bases between them. CDR1 and CDR2 from the germline V gene are SNHLY and FYNNEI.

In its sample, this clonotype was seen many times. The chain couples TRBV12-3 or TRBV12-4 to TRBJ2-5, with D possibly called TRBD1 or TRBD2 (5 bases each). Trimming removed 6 bases at V and 5 bases at J, with 16 bases between. The length of the CDR3 is 14 residues. Written as DNA, the CDR3 is TGTGCCAGCAGCTCAAGGGGAGATGGGGAGACCCAGTACTTC. It is translated as CASSSRGDGETQYF.

The chain couples TRBV27 to TRBJ2-1, with D perhaps matching TRBD2 (5 bases). The CDR3 sequence is 16 residues long. Trimming stripped 6 bases from V and 3 bases from J, with 18 bases between. From germline, CDR1 is MNHEY and CDR2 SMNVEV (reference sequence). This chain's CDR3 is CASSPEGRPGYNEQFF. The CDR3 DNA follows: TGTGCCAGCAGCCCCGAGGGTCGTCCAGGCTACAATGAGCAGTTCTTC.

V gene TRBV25-1 combines with J gene TRBJ2-3, with TRBD1 as a possible D gene (6 bases). The CDR3 spans 14 residues. V gave up 6 bases and J gave up 3 bases, with 13 bases separating them. CDR1 is MGHDK and CDR2 is SYGVNS in the germline V gene. In nucleotides, the CDR3 is TGTGCCAGCAGCCAGGGGATGAGTACAGATACGCAGTATTTT. It translates to CASSQGMSTDTQYF.

This clonotype appeared a few times. The chain couples TRBV4-2 to TRBJ2-7; 11 bases map to TRBD1. There are 15 residues in the CDR3. The V gene's germline CDR1 is LGHNA and CDR2 YNFKEQ. V was pared by 4 bases and J by 7 bases, with 9 bases of the junction left unmatched. This CDR3 is CASSPLGTGGEEQYF. DNA for the CDR3: TGTGCCAGCAGCCCATTGGGGACAGGGGGTGAGGAGCAGTACTTC.

This clonotype was recorded a few times. The V call is TRBV12-3 or TRBV12-4, the J call TRBJ2-2; 11 positions agree with TRBD2. CDR3 length: 19 amino acids. V shed 5 bases and J 0 bases; nucleotides not matched to a gene: 11. The CDR3 DNA sequence: TGTGCCAGCAGTAAGTCGACTAGCGGGATCCACACGAACACCGGGGAGCTGTTTTTT. It specifies CASSKSTSGIHTNTGELFF.

The chain uses TRBV4-1 and TRBJ1-1; D is uncertain. The CDR3 sequence is 11 residues long. V was trimmed by 3 bases and J by 10 bases, leaving 9 bases between them. Germline CDR1 and CDR2: MGHRA and YSYEKL. CDR3 protein: CASSHRWAAFF. In DNA form, the CDR3 reads TGCGCCAGCAGCCACAGGTGGGCAGCTTTCTTT.

A few counts support this clonotype. The chain has TRBV13 and TRBJ1-1, with TRBD1 matching 9 bases. With 4 bases clipped from V and 0 bases from J, the junction kept 6 bases outside the gene matches. The germline V gene encodes CDR1 PRHDT and CDR2 FYEKMQ (reference sequence). There are 16 residues in the CDR3. The CDR3 is CASSSQGAGVNTEAFF. CDR3 DNA sequence: TGTGCCAGCAGCTCACAGGGGGCGGGGGTGAACACTGAAGCTTTCTTT.

This clonotype was detected only a few times. V is TRBV4-1 and J is TRBJ1-1, with unresolved D. Germline V gene lookup returns CDR1 MGHRA and CDR2 YSYEKL. V was clipped by 0 bases and J by 1 base, with 9 bases between them. The length of the CDR3 is 15 residues. The CDR3 protein is CASSQDNNGNTEAFF. DNA of the CDR3: TGCGCCAGCAGCCAAGATAACAATGGGAACACTGAAGCTTTCTTT.

The genes are TRBV6-1 and TRBJ2-3, with TRBD2 matching 11 bases. Germline CDR1 reads MNHNS; CDR2 reads SASEGT. The V and J ends lost 6 bases and 4 bases, in that order; junction bases with no gene match: 6. This CDR3 comprises 15 residues. The CDR3 spells CASSPGLAGADTQYF. DNA for the CDR3: TGTGCCAGCAGCCCCGGACTAGCGGGTGCAGATACGCAGTATTTT.

The chain joins TRBV16 to TRBJ2-7; 7 positions agree with TRBD1. This CDR3 spans 13 amino acids. Germline V gives CDR1 KGHSY, CDR2 FQNENV. J lost 1 base, V lost 4 bases, and 1 base had no gene match. Here the CDR3 reads CASSPRGSYEQYF. The CDR3 DNA is TGTGCCAGCAGCCCCAGGGGGTCCTACGAGCAGTACTTC.

This clonotype was observed once. The rearrangement uses TRBV2 and TRBJ2-3; D not certain. Trimming took 2 bases from V and 4 from J, leaving 10 bases between them. CDR1 is SNHLY, CDR2 FYNNEI, per germline. This CDR3 is built from 14 residues. The CDR3 DNA reads as TGTGCCAGCAGTGAATGGAGTGACGCAGATACGCAGTATTTT. Amino acids: CASSEWSDADTQYF.

This clonotype was observed at least ten times. This chain links TRBV6-4 with TRBJ2-3; 10 nucleotides agree with TRBD2. The germline V gene has CDR1 MRHNA and CDR2 SNTAGT. The ends lost 5 bases at V and 1 base at J; junction bases unmatched: 0. This CDR3 is 14 amino acids long. The DNA of the CDR3 is TGTGCCAGCAGTACTAGCGGGGGCACAGATACGCAGTATTTT. This sequence encodes CASSTSGGTDTQYF.

This clonotype has just a few counts. Here the CDR3 reads CSARPGSSYEQYF. CDR3 nucleotides: TGCAGTGCTAGGCCAGGGAGCTCCTACGAGCAGTACTTC. The rearrangement links TRBV20-1 to TRBJ2-7; D may correspond to TRBD1 or TRBD2 (5 bases each). Deletions cut 3 bases from V and 0 bases from J, with 9 bases between. The CDR3 totals 13 residues. Per the germline V gene, CDR1 is DFQATT and CDR2 is SNEGSKA (reference sequence).

This clonotype was recorded at least ten times. The rearrangement uses TRBV27 and TRBJ2-1, with TRBD2 matching 10 bases. Trimming removed 0 bases from V and 3 bases from J; junction bases left unmatched: 2. Germline loops: CDR1 MNHEY, CDR2 SMNVEV (reference sequence). The CDR3 sequence is 16 residues long. CDR3 DNA sequence: TGTGCCAGCAGTTTATCAGCGGGGGGGATCTACAATGAGCAGTTCTTC. Translation gives CASSLSAGGIYNEQFF.

The chain is built from TRBV9 and TRBJ2-5, with D possibly matching TRBD2 (6 bases). The CDR3 length is 16 residues. Per the germline V gene, CDR1 is SGDLS and CDR2 is YYNGEE. V lost 0 bases and J 5 bases, leaving 17 bases between the germline ends. CDR3 loop: CASSVGRTGVGETQYF. In nucleotides, the CDR3 is TGTGCCAGCAGCGTAGGACGGACGGGGGTAGGCGAGACCCAGTACTTC.

This clonotype turned up a few times. This chain joins TRBV9 and TRBJ2-7; 10 bases match TRBD2. V gave up 4 bases and J gave up 0 bases; unmatched junction bases: 4. The CDR3 contains 15 residues. Germline lookup yields CDR1 SGDLS and CDR2 YYNGEE. In DNA, the CDR3 is TGTGCCAGCAGCTTAGGACTAGCGGACTCCTACGAGCAGTACTTC. It specifies CASSLGLADSYEQYF.

The V and J genes are TRBV7-8 and TRBJ2-5; 10 nucleotides align to TRBD2. V shed 5 bases and J 5 bases; nucleotides not matched to a gene: 14. CDR3 size: 17 residues. The V gene's germline CDR1 is SGHVS and CDR2 FQNEAQ. The CDR3 loop is CASSPLISGGAEETQYF. For the CDR3, the DNA is TGTGCCAGCAGCCCTTTAATCAGCGGGGGGGCCGAGGAGACCCAGTACTTC.

In this sample, this clonotype turned up many times. The gene calls are TRBV4-1 and TRBJ1-3; no reliable D call. This CDR3 spans 14 amino acids. V lost 4 bases, J lost 0 bases, and 7 bases lay in between. Germline CDR1 is MGHRA and CDR2 is YSYEKL. The CDR3 protein is CASSPPDSGNTIYF. The CDR3 DNA follows: TGCGCCAGCAGCCCCCCCGACTCTGGAAACACCATATATTTT.